This TCR beta chain was captured in a study of PD-L1 blockade in urothelial cancer. About the study: Patients had received 0 to 3 prior chemotherapy regimens. Blood was tested 3 weeks (second dose) and 6 weeks into treatment. Study-wide findings and caveats: Blood TCR clonality below the median before treatment was a predictor of better survival. By 3 weeks, tumor-associated blood clones had expanded more in durable-benefit patients.

In the case of this clone: Its specificity is unknown.

The CDR3 spans 17 residues. This table comes from immunoSEQ multiplex PCR, and its TCRdb copy is limited to in-frame clones, with some not included. Of about 90,000 clones in the sample, approximately 90% were seen once. V gene TRBV7-5 combines with J gene TRBJ1-5; the table assigns TRBD1, which was not confirmed against the DNA. TRBV7-5 is flagged as a pseudogene. Sample: PBMCs, taken around atezolizumab (anti-PD-L1) treatment. This TCR derives from a man in his 60s with urothelial cancer. CDR3 protein: CVRSLAEGQVSNQPQHF. The CDR3 DNA sequence: TGTGTCAGAAGCTTAGCGGAAGGACAGGTTAGCAATCAGCCCCAGCATTTT.